These 10 T cell receptor beta chains share one sample of origin, sequenced in a study of T cells in Graves' hyperthyroidism and ophthalmopathy. RNA transcripts yielded amplified TCR beta CDR3 regions. Carried out on the TCR CDR3, a first-round RT-PCR used the HTBI primer set. Each CDR3 protein gets one entry after TCRdb re-called the multiplex PCR reads with MiXCR. This sample yields a few hundred thousand distinct CDR3 sequences, of which approximately 14% are seen a single time; approximately 5.7% belongs to the top ten. Sequenced material: blood. These TCRs come from a woman aged 25 to 39 with Graves' hyperthyroidism that later progressed to Graves' ophthalmopathy.

This clonotype has at least ten counts. The chain combines TRBV5-6 with TRBJ2-1; the match to TRBD2 covers 10 bases. From germline, CDR1 is SGHDT and CDR2 YYEEEE. The CDR3 extends over 16 amino acids. V lost 3 bases, J lost 4 bases, and 7 bases stayed unmatched. The DNA of the CDR3 is TGTGCCAGCAGCTCACTAGCGGGAAGGATGTACAATGAGCAGTTCTTC. Translation gives CASSSLAGRMYNEQFF.

About this clonotype: One end of the junction fails to match germline, which may point to a read error. The chain carries TRBV2 and TRBJ2-1; TRBD2 might be the D (6 bases). The CDR3 spans 18 residues. CDR1 is SNHLY, CDR2 FYNNEI, per germline. In nucleotides, the CDR3 is TGCGCCAGCAGCCGGCTCTGGGATGGGGAGGCATCCTACAATGAGCAGTTCTTC. Residues: CASSRLWDGEASYNEQFF.

This chain uses TRBV30 with TRBJ2-1, with D tentatively TRBD2 (6 bases). The CDR3 consists of 13 residues. Germline-derived CDR1 and CDR2 are GTSNPN and SVGIG (reference sequence). The ends were cut back, 1 base at V and 5 bases at J, with 9 bases in the middle. CDR3 sequence: CAWSEDYNNEQFF. The CDR3 bases are TGTGCCTGGAGTGAGGACTATAACAATGAGCAGTTCTTC.

Points on this clonotype: The junction departs from the called germline gene at one end, perhaps through a read error. This rearrangement joins TRBV20-1 to TRBJ2-1, with TRBD2 identical over 9 bases. The CDR3 extends over 15 amino acids. Germline CDR1 and CDR2: DFQATT and SNEGSKA (reference sequence). The chain's CDR3 is CSARDPSGAHNEQSF. Here the CDR3 DNA reads TGCAGTGCTAGGGATCCTAGCGGGGCCCACAATGAGCAGTCCTTC.

Details on this clonotype: Since a much larger clone is just one base distant, this may be a read error. The chain has TRBV20-1 and TRBJ1-4; tentatively, D is TRBD1 (6 bases). This CDR3 comprises 17 residues. From germline, CDR1 is DFQATT and CDR2 SNEGSKA (reference sequence). The CDR3 sequence is CSARKGEAVATNERLFF. Here the CDR3 DNA reads TGCAGTGCTAGGAAGGGGGAGGCGGTTGCAACTAATGAAAGACTGTTTTTT.

This clonotype was picked up many times. The chain recombines TRBV20-1 with TRBJ2-7, with TRBD1 identical over 9 bases. Trimming took 6 bases from V and 3 from J; bases not matched to a gene: 9. The CDR3 is 14 amino acids. Germline CDR1 is DFQATT and CDR2 is SNEGSKA (reference sequence). The DNA for the CDR3 is TGCAGTGCCGCCGGGGTGGGACAGGGCTACGAGCAGTACTTC. This gives the protein CSAAGVGQGYEQYF.

This clonotype was observed at least ten times. The chain uses TRBV27 and TRBJ2-2; possible D gene TRBD1, 5 bases. The CDR3 totals 11 residues. V lost 7 bases to trimming and J lost 6 bases, with 6 bases between them. Germline CDR1 reads MNHEY; CDR2 reads SMNVEV (reference sequence). The CDR3 bases are TGTGCCAGCAAAGGGGCCGGGGAGCTGTTTTTT. Residues: CASKGAGELFF.

This clonotype was recorded at least ten times. A single base separates this from a much larger clone, so it may be a read error. The chain links TRBV10-3 to TRBJ2-5, with 11 bases aligning to TRBD1. This CDR3 contains 15 residues. The V segment lost 4 bases and the J segment 9 bases; nucleotides outside the gene matches: 10. Germline assignment: CDR1 ENHRY and CDR2 SYGVKD. CDR3 region: CAISAGQGDIQAQYF. CDR3 bases: TGTGCCATCAGTGCGGGACAGGGGGATATTCAGGCCCAGTACTTC.

Ten or more counts support this clonotype. This chain uses TRBV3-1 with TRBJ2-7; 7 bases agree with TRBD2. The CDR3 has 15 amino acids. Germline values: CDR1 LGHDT, CDR2 YNNKEL (reference sequence). The trim removed 2 bases at V and 2 bases at J, leaving 6 bases unmatched. The CDR3 reads CASSQRPSGAYEQYF. For the CDR3, the DNA is TGTGCCAGCAGCCAAAGACCTAGCGGCGCCTACGAGCAGTACTTC.

This clonotype came up many times. The rearrangement links TRBV2 to TRBJ2-3; 7 bases match TRBD1. Trimming at V came to 6 bases and at J to 4 bases, leaving 7 bases not matched to a gene. Germline V gene sequence: CDR1 SNHLY, CDR2 FYNNEI. The CDR3 has 14 amino acids. The CDR3, as DNA: TGTGCCAGCAGAGTGAGGGGACAGTCAGATACGCAGTATTTT. Translating it yields CASRVRGQSDTQYF.